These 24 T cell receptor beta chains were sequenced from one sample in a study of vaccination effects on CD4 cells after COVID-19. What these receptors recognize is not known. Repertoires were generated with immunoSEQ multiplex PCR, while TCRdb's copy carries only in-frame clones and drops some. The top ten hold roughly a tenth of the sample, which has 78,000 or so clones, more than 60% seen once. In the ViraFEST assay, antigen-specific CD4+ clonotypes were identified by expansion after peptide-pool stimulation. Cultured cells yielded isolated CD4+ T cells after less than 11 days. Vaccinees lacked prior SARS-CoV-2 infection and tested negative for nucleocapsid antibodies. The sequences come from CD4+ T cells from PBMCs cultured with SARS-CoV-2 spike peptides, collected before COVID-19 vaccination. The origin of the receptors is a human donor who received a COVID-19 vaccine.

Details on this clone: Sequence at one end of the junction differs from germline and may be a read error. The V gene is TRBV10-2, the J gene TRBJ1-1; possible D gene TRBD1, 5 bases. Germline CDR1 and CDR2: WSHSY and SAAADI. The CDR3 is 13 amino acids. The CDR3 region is CASSDHTGTEAFF. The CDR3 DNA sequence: TGCGCCAGCAGTGATCATACCGGGACTGAGGCTTTCTTT.

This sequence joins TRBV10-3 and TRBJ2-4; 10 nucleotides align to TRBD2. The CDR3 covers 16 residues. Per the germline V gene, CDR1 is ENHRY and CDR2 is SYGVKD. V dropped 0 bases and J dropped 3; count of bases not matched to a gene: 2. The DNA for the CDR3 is TGTGCCATCAGTGAGTCGGCTAGCGGGGGCAAAAACATTCAGTACTTC. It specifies CAISESASGGKNIQYF.

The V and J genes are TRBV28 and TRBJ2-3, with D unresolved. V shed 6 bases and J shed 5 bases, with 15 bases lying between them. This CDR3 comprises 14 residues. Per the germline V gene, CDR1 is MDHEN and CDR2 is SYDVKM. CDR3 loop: CASRVHSQRDTQYF. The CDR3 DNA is TGTGCCAGCAGGGTACACTCTCAAAGAGATACGCAGTATTTT.

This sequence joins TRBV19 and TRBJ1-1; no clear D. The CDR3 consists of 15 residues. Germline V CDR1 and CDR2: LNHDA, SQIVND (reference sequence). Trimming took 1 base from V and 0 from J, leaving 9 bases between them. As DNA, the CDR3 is TGTGCCAGTAGTATAGTTGGTGGGGTGAACACTGAAGCTTTCTTT. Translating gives CASSIVGGVNTEAFF.

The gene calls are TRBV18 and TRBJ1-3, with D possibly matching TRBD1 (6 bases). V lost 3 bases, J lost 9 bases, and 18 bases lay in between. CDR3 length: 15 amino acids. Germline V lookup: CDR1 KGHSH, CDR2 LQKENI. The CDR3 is CASSPWTVTLSTIYF. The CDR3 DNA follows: TGTGCCAGCTCACCGTGGACAGTAACTCTAAGCACCATATATTTT.

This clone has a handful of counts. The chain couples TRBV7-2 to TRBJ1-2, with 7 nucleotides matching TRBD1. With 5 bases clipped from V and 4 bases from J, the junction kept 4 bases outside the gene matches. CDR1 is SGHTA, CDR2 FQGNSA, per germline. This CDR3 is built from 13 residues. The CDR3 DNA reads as TGTGCCAGCAGCACAGGGACAGCCTATGGCTACACCTTC. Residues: CASSTGTAYGYTF.

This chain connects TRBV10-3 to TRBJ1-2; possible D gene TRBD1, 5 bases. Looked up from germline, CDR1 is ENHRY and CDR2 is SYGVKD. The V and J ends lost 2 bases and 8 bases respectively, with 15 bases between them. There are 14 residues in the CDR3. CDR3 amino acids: CAISETRQGLGYTF. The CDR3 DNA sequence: TGTGCCATCAGTGAGACTCGTCAGGGACTCGGCTACACCTTC.

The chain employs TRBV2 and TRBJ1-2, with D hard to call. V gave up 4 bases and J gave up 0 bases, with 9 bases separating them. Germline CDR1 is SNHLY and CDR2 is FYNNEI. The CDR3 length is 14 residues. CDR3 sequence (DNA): TGTGCCAGCAGTGCGTCGCAGACTAACTATGGCTACACCTTC. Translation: CASSASQTNYGYTF.

The CDR3 sequence is CASSRRTGVTDTQYF. The CDR3 DNA reads as TGTGCCAGCAGCAGACGGACAGGAGTCACAGATACGCAGTATTTT. V usage is TRBV5-6 and J usage is TRBJ2-3, with 7 bases that match TRBD1. The germline CDR1 and CDR2 sequences are SGHDT and YYEEEE. The J segment lost 2 bases and the V segment lost 4 bases, leaving 7 bases of the junction unmatched. CDR3 length: 15 amino acids. Complete variable domain (other parts from reference TRBV5-6 and TRBJ2-3): DAGVTQSPTHLIKTRGQQVTLRCSPKSGHDTVSWYQQALGQGPQFIFQYYEEEERQRGNFPDRFSGHQFPNYSSELNVNALLLGDSALYLCASSRRTGVTDTQYFGPGTRLTVL.

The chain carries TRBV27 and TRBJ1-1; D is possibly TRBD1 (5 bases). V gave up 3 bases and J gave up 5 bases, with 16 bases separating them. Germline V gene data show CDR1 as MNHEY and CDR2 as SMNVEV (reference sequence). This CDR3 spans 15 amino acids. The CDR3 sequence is CASSFGGREKTEAFF. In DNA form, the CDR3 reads TGTGCCAGCAGTTTCGGGGGAAGGGAAAAAACTGAAGCTTTCTTT.

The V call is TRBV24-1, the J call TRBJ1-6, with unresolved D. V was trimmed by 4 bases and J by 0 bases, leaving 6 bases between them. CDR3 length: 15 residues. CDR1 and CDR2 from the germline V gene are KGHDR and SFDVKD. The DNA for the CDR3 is TGTGCCACCAGTGAGGGGAGCTCCTATAATTCACCCCTCCACTTT. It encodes CATSEGSSYNSPLHF.

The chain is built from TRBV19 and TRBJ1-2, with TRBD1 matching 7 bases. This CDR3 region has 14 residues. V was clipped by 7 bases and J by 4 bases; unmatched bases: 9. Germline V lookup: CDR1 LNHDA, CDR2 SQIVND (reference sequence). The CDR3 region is CASKPDRDSYGYTF. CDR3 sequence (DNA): TGTGCCAGTAAGCCTGACAGGGACTCCTATGGCTACACCTTC.

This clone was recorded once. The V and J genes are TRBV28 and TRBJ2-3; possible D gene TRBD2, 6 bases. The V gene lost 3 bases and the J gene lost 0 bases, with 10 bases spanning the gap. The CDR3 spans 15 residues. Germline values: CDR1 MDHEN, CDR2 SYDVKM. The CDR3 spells CASSFSRESTDTQYF. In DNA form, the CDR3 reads TGTGCCAGCAGTTTCTCCCGGGAGAGCACAGATACGCAGTATTTT.

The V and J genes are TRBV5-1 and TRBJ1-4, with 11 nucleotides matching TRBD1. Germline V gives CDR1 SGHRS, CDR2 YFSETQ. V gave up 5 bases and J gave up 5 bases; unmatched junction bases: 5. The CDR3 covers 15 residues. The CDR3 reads CASRSGTGGNEKLFF. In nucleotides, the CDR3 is TGCGCCAGCAGGTCTGGGACAGGGGGAAATGAAAAACTGTTTTTT.

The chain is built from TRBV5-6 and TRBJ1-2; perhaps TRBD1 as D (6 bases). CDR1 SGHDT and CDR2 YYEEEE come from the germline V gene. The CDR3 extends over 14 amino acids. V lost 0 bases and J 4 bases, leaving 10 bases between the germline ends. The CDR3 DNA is TGTGCCAGCAGCTTGGGGACAGCGGTCTATGGCTACACCTTC. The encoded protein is CASSLGTAVYGYTF.

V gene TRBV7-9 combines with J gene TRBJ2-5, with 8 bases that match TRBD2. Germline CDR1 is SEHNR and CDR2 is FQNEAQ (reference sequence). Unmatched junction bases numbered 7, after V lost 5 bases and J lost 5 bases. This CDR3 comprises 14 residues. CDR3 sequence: CASSQFSGEETQYF. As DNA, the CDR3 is TGTGCCAGCAGCCAATTTAGCGGGGAGGAGACCCAGTACTTC.

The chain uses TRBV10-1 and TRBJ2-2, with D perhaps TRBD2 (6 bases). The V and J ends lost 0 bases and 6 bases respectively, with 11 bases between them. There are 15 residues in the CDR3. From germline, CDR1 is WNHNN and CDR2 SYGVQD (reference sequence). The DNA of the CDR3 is TGCGCCAGCAGTGAGTCGAGTAGGGAGGCCGGGGAGCTGTTTTTT. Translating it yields CASSESSREAGELFF.

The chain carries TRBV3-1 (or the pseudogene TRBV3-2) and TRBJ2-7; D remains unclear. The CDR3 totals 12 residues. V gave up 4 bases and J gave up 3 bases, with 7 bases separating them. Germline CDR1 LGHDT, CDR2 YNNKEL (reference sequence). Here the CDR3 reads CASSPRYYEQYV. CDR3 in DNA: TGTGCCAGCAGCCCTCGGTACTACGAGCAGTACGTC.

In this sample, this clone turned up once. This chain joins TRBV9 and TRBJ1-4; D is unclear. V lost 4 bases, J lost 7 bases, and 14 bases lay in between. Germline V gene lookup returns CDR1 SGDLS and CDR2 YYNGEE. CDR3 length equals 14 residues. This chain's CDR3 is CASSPTGGVEKLFF. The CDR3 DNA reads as TGTGCCAGCAGCCCGACTGGTGGTGTTGAAAAACTGTTTTTT.

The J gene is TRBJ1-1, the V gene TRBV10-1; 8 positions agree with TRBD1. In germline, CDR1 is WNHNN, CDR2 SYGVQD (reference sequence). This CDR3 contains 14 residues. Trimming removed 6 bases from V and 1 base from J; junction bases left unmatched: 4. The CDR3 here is CASRPGGTNTEAFF. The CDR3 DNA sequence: TGCGCCAGCAGGCCAGGGGGCACGAACACTGAAGCTTTCTTT.

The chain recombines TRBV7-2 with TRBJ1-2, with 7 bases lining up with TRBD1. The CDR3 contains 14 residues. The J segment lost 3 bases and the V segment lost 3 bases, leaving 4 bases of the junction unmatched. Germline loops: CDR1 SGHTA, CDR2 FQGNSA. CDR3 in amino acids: CASSLTGFDYGYTF. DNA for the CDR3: TGTGCCAGCAGCTTGACAGGGTTTGACTATGGCTACACCTTC. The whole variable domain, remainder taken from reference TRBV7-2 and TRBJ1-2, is GAGVSQSPSNKVTEKGKDVELRCDPISGHTALYWYRQSLGQGLEFLIYFQGNSAPDKSGLPSDRFSAERTGGSVSTLTIQRTQQEDSAVYLCASSLTGFDYGYTFGSGTRLTVV.

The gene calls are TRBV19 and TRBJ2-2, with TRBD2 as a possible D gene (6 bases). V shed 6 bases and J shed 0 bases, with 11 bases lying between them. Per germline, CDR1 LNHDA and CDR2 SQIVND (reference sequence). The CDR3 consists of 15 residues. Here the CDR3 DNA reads TGTGCCAGTAGGGCCCGGGAGACGAACACCGGGGAGCTGTTTTTT. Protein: CASRARETNTGELFF. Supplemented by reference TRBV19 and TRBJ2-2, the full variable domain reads DGGITQSPKYLFRKEGQNVTLSCEQNLNHDAMYWYRQDPGQGLRLIYYSQIVNDFQKGDIAEGYSVSREKKESFPLTVTSAQKNPTAFYLCASRARETNTGELFFGEGSRLTVL.

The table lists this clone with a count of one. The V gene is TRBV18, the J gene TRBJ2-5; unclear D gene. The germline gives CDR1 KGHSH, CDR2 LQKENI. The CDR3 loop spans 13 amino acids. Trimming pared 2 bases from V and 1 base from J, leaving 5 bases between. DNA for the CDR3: TGTGCCAGCTCACCAGACCTCCAAGAGACCCAGTACTTC. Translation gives CASSPDLQETQYF.

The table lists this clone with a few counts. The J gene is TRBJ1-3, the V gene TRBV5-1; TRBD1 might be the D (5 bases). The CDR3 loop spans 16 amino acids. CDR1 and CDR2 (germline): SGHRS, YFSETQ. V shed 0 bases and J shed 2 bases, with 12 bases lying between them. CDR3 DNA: TGCGCCAGCAGCTTGGACAGGTTCTTACCTGGAAACACCATATATTTT. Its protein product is CASSLDRFLPGNTIYF.